Listed here is a single T cell receptor (beta chain). Its antigen is undetermined. This table comes from immunoSEQ multiplex PCR, and its TCRdb copy is limited to in-frame clones, with some not included. This repertoire shows about 68,000 clones, around four fifths found once; its top ten account for approximately 5%. This entry is derived from a study of PD-1 blockade in mismatch repair-deficient tumors. Looking at the study overall: Enrolled about 2013-2016, patients had progressing, pretreated mismatch repair-deficient cancers of 12 to 13 types. Study-wide results and limits: After pembrolizumab, tumor-resident clones rose rapidly, then generally contracted before radiologic responses.

Every patient had mismatch repair deficiency by PCR or immunohistochemistry. The TCR was taken from an adult with mismatch repair-deficient cancer. Source: peripheral blood, taken 2 weeks after starting pembrolizumab.

CDR3 bases: TGTGCCTGGAGAGTGGGGGGCCACGGTGAAAAACTGTTTTTT. As protein: CAWRVGGHGEKLFF. The V gene is TRBV30, the J gene TRBJ1-4, with D possibly TRBD1 on 6 matching bases. The CDR3 covers 14 residues. The V end lost 3 bases, the J end lost 7 bases, and 15 bases lay between the germline ends. CDR1 is GTSNPN, CDR2 SVGIG, per germline (reference sequence).